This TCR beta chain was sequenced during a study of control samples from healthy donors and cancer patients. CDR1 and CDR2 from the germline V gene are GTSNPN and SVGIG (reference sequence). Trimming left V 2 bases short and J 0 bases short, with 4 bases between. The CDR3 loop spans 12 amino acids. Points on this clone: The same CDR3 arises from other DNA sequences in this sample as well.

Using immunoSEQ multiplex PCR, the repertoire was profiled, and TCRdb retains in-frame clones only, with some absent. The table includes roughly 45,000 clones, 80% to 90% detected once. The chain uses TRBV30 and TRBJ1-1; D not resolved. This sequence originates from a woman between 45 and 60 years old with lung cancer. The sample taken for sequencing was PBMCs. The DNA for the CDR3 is TGTGCCTGGAGTAGGGTGAACACTGAAGCTTTCTTT. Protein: CAWSRVNTEAFF.